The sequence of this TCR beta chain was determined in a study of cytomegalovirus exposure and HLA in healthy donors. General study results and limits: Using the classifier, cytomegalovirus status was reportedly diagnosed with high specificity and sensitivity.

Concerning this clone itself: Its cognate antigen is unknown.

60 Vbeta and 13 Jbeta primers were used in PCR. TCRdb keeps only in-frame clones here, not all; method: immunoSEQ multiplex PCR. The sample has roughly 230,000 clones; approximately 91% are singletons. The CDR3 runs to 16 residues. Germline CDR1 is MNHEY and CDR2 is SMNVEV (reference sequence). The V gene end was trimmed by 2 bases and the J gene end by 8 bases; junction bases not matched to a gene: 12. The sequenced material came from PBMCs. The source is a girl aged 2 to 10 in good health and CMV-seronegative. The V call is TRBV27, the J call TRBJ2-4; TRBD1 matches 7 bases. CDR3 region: CASSLVWARGKDIQYF. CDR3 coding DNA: TGTGCCAGCAGTTTAGTCTGGGCCAGGGGGAAGGACATTCAGTACTTC.